Listed here are 9 T cell receptor beta chains from one sample, sequenced in a study of blood T cells in healthy people across ages. A J-beta primer mix and a sample-barcoded 5' primer were used in a second PCR of about 7 to 12 cycles. Each CDR3 protein is one row after TCRdb ran MiXCR on the 5' RACE reads. The table shows about 670,000 distinct CDR3 sequences, with more than 45% occurring only once. Sequencing used blood. These TCRs come from a woman at least 80 years old in good health.

This clonotype was observed a single time. The gene calls are TRBV5-1 and TRBJ2-3; the match to TRBD2 covers 11 bases. V lost 5 bases and J lost 5; bases outside the gene matches: 4. The V gene's germline CDR1 is SGHRS and CDR2 YFSETQ. This CDR3 contains 14 residues. DNA for the CDR3: TGCGCCAGCAGTTCCCTAGCGGGAGGAGATACGCAGTATTTT. Translation: CASSSLAGGDTQYF. Full variable domain (rest looked up from reference TRBV5-1 and TRBJ2-3): KAGVTQTPRYLIKTRGQQVTLSCSPISGHRSVSWYQQTPGQGLQFLFEYFSETQRNKGNFPGRFSGRQFSNSRSEMNVSTLELGDSALYLCASSSLAGGDTQYFGPGTRLTVL.

The V call is TRBV20-1, the J call TRBJ1-2; unclear D gene. The CDR3 is 12 amino acids. V lost 6 bases, J lost 4 bases, and 12 bases lay in between. Germline V gene data show CDR1 as DFQATT and CDR2 as SNEGSKA (reference sequence). CDR3 amino acids: CSAPSGLYGYTF. The CDR3 DNA reads TGCAGTGCGCCGTCCGGGCTCTATGGCTACACCTTC.

The chain recombines TRBV6-2 or TRBV6-3 with TRBJ2-7; 10 nucleotides line up with TRBD1. Trimming took 6 bases from V and 7 from J; bases not matched to a gene: 9. CDR3 length: 14 residues. Germline CDR1 MNHEY, CDR2 SVGEGT. CDR3 in amino acids: CASRGTGVGNEQYF. The CDR3 bases are TGTGCCAGCAGGGGGACAGGGGTTGGCAATGAGCAGTACTTC.

The table lists this clonotype with a few counts. The chain joins TRBV2 to TRBJ2-3; 9 positions agree with TRBD2. V lost 5 bases and J lost 2; bases outside the gene matches: 14. Germline assignment: CDR1 SNHLY and CDR2 FYNNEI. CDR3 length equals 18 residues. The CDR3 here is CASSPSAGGRLSTDTQYF. The CDR3, as DNA: TGTGCCAGCAGTCCTTCGGCGGGGGGGCGATTATCCACAGATACGCAGTATTTT. Combining the CDR3 with reference TRBV2 and TRBJ2-3 gives the whole variable domain EPEVTQTPSHQVTQMGQEVILRCVPISNHLYFYWYRQILGQKVEFLVSFYNNEISEKSEIFDDQFSVERPDGSNFTLKIRSTKLEDSAMYFCASSPSAGGRLSTDTQYFGPGTRLTVL.

The V gene is TRBV5-1, the J gene TRBJ2-3; D is perhaps TRBD1 or TRBD2 (7 bases each). Germline values: CDR1 SGHRS, CDR2 YFSETQ. CDR3 length: 15 amino acids. Trimming left V 2 bases short and J 2 bases short, with 12 bases between. CDR3 sequence reads: CASSLPGGDTDTQYF. The CDR3 coding sequence is TGCGCCAGCAGCTTACCAGGGGGGGACACAGATACGCAGTATTTT.

CDR3 protein: CRAPIQAQGALSGYTF. Here the CDR3 DNA reads TGCAGAGCTCCTATCCAGGCTCAGGGGGCCCTATCGGGCTACACCTTC. The chain is built from TRBV20-1 and TRBJ1-2; 8 nucleotides agree with TRBD1. The germline V gene has CDR1 DFQATT and CDR2 SNEGSKA (reference sequence). This CDR3 region has 16 residues.

This rearrangement joins TRBV9 to TRBJ2-7, with D perhaps TRBD1 (8 bases). This CDR3 is 15 amino acids long. V shed 1 base and J shed 5 bases, with 16 bases lying between them. Per germline, CDR1 SGDLS and CDR2 YYNGEE. CDR3 protein: CASSVLTGEGHEQYF. CDR3 DNA sequence: TGTGCCAGCAGCGTATTGACAGGGGAGGGACACGAGCAGTACTTC.

The chain has TRBV3-1 and TRBJ1-3, with D hard to call. The CDR3 consists of 12 residues. CDR1 is LGHDT and CDR2 is YNNKEL in the germline V gene (reference sequence). Trimming left V 3 bases short and J 5 bases short, with 5 bases between. The CDR3 sequence: CASSHRRNTIYF. The CDR3 nucleotides read TGTGCCAGCAGCCACAGGAGAAACACCATATATTTT.

On this clonotype: One base away lies a much larger clone, so this may be a sequencing read error. The J gene is TRBJ2-7, the V gene TRBV9; D is uncertain. Germline CDR1 reads SGDLS; CDR2 reads YYNGEE. Trimming pared 4 bases from V and 7 bases from J, leaving 18 bases between. This CDR3 spans 14 amino acids. The DNA for the CDR3 is TGTGCCAGCAGCCCCCGGGCCCTTGGGAATGAGCAGTACTTC. Protein product: CASSPRALGNEQYF.